This entry describes one TCR beta chain. Its antigen is undetermined. The data were taken from a study of T cells expressing NK-cell markers. Study results and caveats: In a group of several donors, dominant NKG2C+ clonotypes represented roughly 1.0-7.0% of CD8+ T cells.

Using the 5' RACE reads, TCRdb records one entry per CDR3 protein without DNA. This table holds 550,000 to 600,000 distinct CDR3 sequences. Per germline, CDR1 SGHDT and CDR2 YYEEEE. This CDR3 is built from 15 residues. V is TRBV5-6 and J is TRBJ2-1; the D call of TRBD1 rests on TCRdb alone, since no DNA is present to check it. This TCR came from a man younger than 35 in good health. The sample taken for sequencing was blood T cells: a sorted CD56 or NKG2C T cell subset, CD4+ or CD8+ T cells, or bulk PBMC T cells (not recorded which). The CDR3 sequence is CASSSRTVSYNEQFF.